The sequence of this T cell receptor beta chain was determined in a study of blood T cells in healthy people across ages. Whole-study context: About one barcoded TCR beta cDNA was captured per two T cells.

There were healthy Caucasian individuals from Russia, aged about 6 to 100, serving as donors. Per the germline V gene, CDR1 is MNHEY and CDR2 is SVGEGT. The CDR3 extends over 15 amino acids. With V trimmed by 4 bases and J by 0 bases, 4 bases remained unmatched. Study-wide results and caveats: Naive T cell percentage by flow cytometry tracked strongly with beta diversity.

Using a J-beta primer mix together with a sample-barcoded 5' primer, a second PCR was run for about 6 to 11 cycles. TCRdb recomputed calls from the 5' RACE reads with MiXCR, one row per CDR3 protein. This sample has about 640,000 distinct CDR3 sequences, with about 28% found just once. This clonotype was seen more than once but under ten times. Its matching antigen is unknown. Since a much larger clone is just one base distant, this may be a read error. V is TRBV6-2 or TRBV6-3 and J is TRBJ2-5; TRBD2 agrees at 8 bases. Sequencing input: blood. The TCR comes from a woman of 80 years or more in good health. This chain's CDR3 is CASSSCGGYQETQYF. CDR3 bases: TGTGCCAGCAGTTCATGCGGGGGGTACCAAGAGACCCAGTACTTC.